This TCR beta chain came from a study of CD8 T cells in ankylosing spondylitis. Making use of molecular barcodes, quantitative 5'-RACE generated TCR beta libraries. TCRdb re-called the 5' RACE reads with MiXCR, one entry per CDR3 protein. Here the sample spans 350,000 to 550,000 distinct CDR3 sequences, about 24% being singletons. This CDR3 region has 13 residues. From germline, CDR1 is SGHRS and CDR2 YFSETQ. Trimming took 2 bases from V and 7 from J, leaving 10 bases between them. At least ten counts were recorded for this clonotype. Its target is not known. Study results and limitations: Typical of ankylosing spondylitis blood, it appeared, was a TCR beta motif of eight highly homologous variants. Matched ankylosing spondylitis synovial fluid reportedly contained a significantly enriched population of disease-linked clones. Clones that were linked to disease were CD8+ and were relatively rare in peripheral blood. A subset of motif variants has previously been described in the synovial fluid and blood of reactive arthritis.

Sequencing was performed on blood, either unsorted or a sorted T cell fraction (not recorded which). The source is a male donor with ankylosing spondylitis. V gene TRBV5-1 combines with J gene TRBJ2-1, with D unclear. The CDR3 sequence: CASSFLSENEQFF. The CDR3 nucleotides are TGCGCCAGCAGCTTCTTAAGCGAGAATGAGCAGTTCTTC. Using reference TRBV5-1 and TRBJ2-1 for the parts outside the CDR3, the full variable domain is KAGVTQTPRYLIKTRGQQVTLSCSPISGHRSVSWYQQTPGQGLQFLFEYFSETQRNKGNFPGRFSGRQFSNSRSEMNVSTLELGDSALYLCASSFLSENEQFFGPGTRLTVL.